The 17 T cell receptor beta chains listed next were all sequenced from one sample in a study of blood T cell repertoires in COVID-19. TCRdb's table, derived via immunoSEQ multiplex PCR, lists solely in-frame clones and lacks some. The table lists 300,000 or so clones, more than 85% of them singletons. The material sequenced was PBMCs or T cells enriched from blood (not recorded which). The receptors were sampled from a young woman who had recovered from COVID-19.

The chain has TRBV18 and TRBJ2-2, with D possibly matching TRBD1 (5 bases). The CDR3 is 16 residues long. V was clipped by 4 bases and J by 2 bases, with 14 bases between them. Germline V gene sequence: CDR1 KGHSH, CDR2 LQKENI. In DNA, the CDR3 is TGTGCCAGCTCACGAGCTCTCAGGGAAAACACCGGGGAGCTGTTTTTT. It codes for CASSRALRENTGELFF.

This clone was picked up one time. This chain uses TRBV2 with TRBJ2-3; 12 bases fit TRBD2. Germline values: CDR1 SNHLY, CDR2 FYNNEI. This CDR3 has 15 amino acids. Trimming cost V 2 bases and J 4 bases; bases outside gene matches: 1. The CDR3 region is CASSELAGGPDTQYF. DNA of the CDR3: TGTGCCAGCAGTGAACTAGCGGGGGGGCCAGATACGCAGTATTTT.

This clone was recorded only once. The CDR3 protein is CASSRGRQGTEAFF. In DNA form, the CDR3 reads TGTGCCAGCAGTCGTGGGAGGCAGGGCACTGAAGCTTTCTTT. The genes are TRBV6-2 or TRBV6-3 and TRBJ1-1; a weak D match, TRBD1 (5 bases). The V gene lost 5 bases and the J gene lost 4 bases, with 14 bases spanning the gap. The CDR3 is made up of 14 amino acids. Germline CDR1 MNHEY, CDR2 SVGEGT.

V usage is TRBV19 and J usage is TRBJ2-5; 13 bases map to TRBD2. Unmatched junction bases numbered 8, after V lost 5 bases and J lost 5 bases. This CDR3 is built from 16 residues. CDR1 and CDR2 (germline): LNHDA, SQIVND (reference sequence). CDR3 sequence: CASSASGTSGVETQYF. The CDR3 DNA reads as TGTGCCAGTAGTGCCTCCGGGACTAGCGGGGTTGAGACCCAGTACTTC.

There are a few counts of this clone. CDR3 coding DNA: TGTGCCAGCAGCTCCCGGGACTTGAACTCCTACGAGCAGTACTTC. It specifies CASSSRDLNSYEQYF. This chain links TRBV7-9 with TRBJ2-7, with D possibly TRBD2 on 6 matching bases. CDR3 length: 15 amino acids. The germline V gene encodes CDR1 SEHNR and CDR2 FQNEAQ (reference sequence). V shed 4 bases and J shed 0 bases, with 13 bases lying between them.

The V call is TRBV19, the J call TRBJ2-5; D is uncertain. The CDR3 length is 13 residues. Germline V gene sequence: CDR1 LNHDA, CDR2 SQIVND (reference sequence). Trimming left V 5 bases short and J 2 bases short, with 9 bases between. In nucleotides, the CDR3 is TGTGCCAGTAGTGGGCCCCTTCAAGAGACCCAGTACTTC. It translates to CASSGPLQETQYF.

The chain links TRBV28 to TRBJ1-2; no clear D. Between the trimmed V and J ends, which lost 5 bases and 0 bases, there was a span of 7 bases. CDR3 length: 13 amino acids. Germline V gives CDR1 MDHEN, CDR2 SYDVKM. The CDR3: CASSRGTNYGYTF. CDR3 DNA: TGTGCCAGCAGTCGCGGGACTAACTATGGCTACACCTTC.

The genes are TRBV7-8 and TRBJ1-5; TRBD1 matches at 9 bases. Germline CDR1 is SGHVS and CDR2 is FQNEAQ. This CDR3 comprises 16 residues. V lost 5 bases and J lost 4; bases outside the gene matches: 9. CDR3 sequence: CASSATTGGGNQPQHF. CDR3 coding DNA: TGTGCCAGCAGCGCGACCACAGGGGGCGGTAATCAGCCCCAGCATTTT.

The gene calls are TRBV2 and TRBJ2-7, with a tentative D call TRBD1 (6 bases). The germline gives CDR1 SNHLY, CDR2 FYNNEI. This CDR3 is 13 amino acids long. Trimming removed 10 bases at V and 0 bases at J, with 13 bases between. CDR3 sequence (DNA): TGTGCCATCTGGCAGGGGAACTCCTACGAGCAGTACTTC. Protein product: CAIWQGNSYEQYF.

DNA of the CDR3: TGTGCCATCCGCAGGGAGGCTGAAAAACTGTTTTTT. Protein product: CAIRREAEKLFF. The gene calls are TRBV10-3 and TRBJ1-4; a possible D gene is TRBD1 (5 bases). V lost 8 bases and J lost 7, with 11 bases in between. The germline CDR1 and CDR2 sequences are ENHRY and SYGVKD. The CDR3 contains 12 residues.

The chain links TRBV5-6 to TRBJ1-2, with D unresolved. Germline values: CDR1 SGHDT, CDR2 YYEEEE. This CDR3 region has 14 residues. Between the trimmed V and J ends, which lost 3 bases and 8 bases, there was a span of 17 bases. CDR3 bases: TGTGCCAGCAGCTCGTTTGGGGTAGGGAGCGGCTACACCTTC. Protein product: CASSSFGVGSGYTF.

The table lists this clone with a count of one. A junction boundary mismatches the germline segment, possibly from a read error. The rearrangement links TRBV24-1 to TRBJ2-1; 10 nucleotides align to TRBD1. CDR3 length: 16 residues. Germline CDR1 KGHDR, CDR2 SFDVKD. CDR3 coding DNA: TGTGCCACCAGCGATTCGGGGACAGGGGACGACAATGAGCAGTTCTTC. This sequence encodes CATSDSGTGDDNEQFF.

This clone was seen only once. The chain combines TRBV21-1 with TRBJ2-5; the D call of TRBD2 is as the table states it, not checked on the DNA. TRBV21-1 is listed as a pseudogene. The CDR3 runs 16 residues. CDR3 in DNA: TGTGCCAGCAGCAAAGCGCTTTGGAGGGATAAAGAGACCCAGTACTTC. Its translation: CASSKALWRDKETQYF.

This CDR3 is CASSPRTAYEQYF. The CDR3 DNA follows: TGTGCCAGCAGCCCTCGGACAGCGTACGAGCAGTACTTC. The V and J genes are TRBV7-9 and TRBJ2-7, with a possible D match to TRBD1 (6 bases). Germline V gene sequence: CDR1 SEHNR, CDR2 FQNEAQ (reference sequence). The CDR3 spans 13 residues. Trimming cost V 5 bases and J 4 bases, with 12 bases left between them.

To note about this clone: At the DNA level, this CDR3 is encoded by other sequences in the same sample as well. This chain joins TRBV19 and TRBJ1-5, with 9 bases fitting TRBD1. The germline CDR1 and CDR2 sequences are LNHDA and SQIVND (reference sequence). The CDR3 covers 15 residues. V shed 6 bases, J shed 1 base, and the junction held 4 bases outside the gene matches. This CDR3 reads CASSPTGGSNQPQHF. CDR3 bases: TGTGCCAGTAGCCCGACAGGGGGGAGCAATCAGCCCCAGCATTTT.

The chain recombines TRBV7-2 with TRBJ2-4, with D perhaps matching TRBD2 (7 bases). The CDR3 has 17 amino acids. V shed 0 bases and J shed 0 bases, with 12 bases lying between them. CDR1 and CDR2 from the germline V gene are SGHTA and FQGNSA. The CDR3 sequence is CASSLARGGLAKNIQYF. The CDR3 DNA reads as TGTGCCAGCAGCTTAGCTCGCGGGGGCTTAGCCAAAAACATTCAGTACTTC.

The V and J genes are TRBV7-9 and TRBJ1-1, with no clear D. The CDR3 contains 14 residues. Trimming stripped 6 bases from V and 0 bases from J, with 11 bases between. CDR1 is SEHNR, CDR2 FQNEAQ, per germline (reference sequence). The CDR3 sequence: CASSPRGLNTEAFF. DNA for the CDR3: TGTGCCAGCAGTCCGAGAGGGCTGAACACTGAAGCTTTCTTT.